This T cell receptor (beta chain) was documented in a study of tumour-infiltrating T cells in Burkitt lymphoma. Study as a whole: Repertoire clonality predicted overall and progression-free survival.

From germline, CDR1 is MNHEY and CDR2 SVGAGI. The CDR3 is 15 amino acids. Trimming left V 0 bases short and J 5 bases short, with 11 bases between. This clone was observed a single time. Libraries were prepared by immunoSEQ multiplex PCR; TCRdb keeps only in-frame clonotypes and omits some of them. The sample records about 2,600 clones, 65% to 85% being singletons. The specimen sequenced was tumor tissue. The gene calls are TRBV6-5 and TRBJ1-5; D call uncertain. This clonotype originated in a human donor with diffuse large B-cell lymphoma. CDR3 bases: TGTGCCAGCAGTTACTCGAGGGCAGCCGATCAGCCCCAGCATTTT. Protein sequence: CASSYSRAADQPQHF.